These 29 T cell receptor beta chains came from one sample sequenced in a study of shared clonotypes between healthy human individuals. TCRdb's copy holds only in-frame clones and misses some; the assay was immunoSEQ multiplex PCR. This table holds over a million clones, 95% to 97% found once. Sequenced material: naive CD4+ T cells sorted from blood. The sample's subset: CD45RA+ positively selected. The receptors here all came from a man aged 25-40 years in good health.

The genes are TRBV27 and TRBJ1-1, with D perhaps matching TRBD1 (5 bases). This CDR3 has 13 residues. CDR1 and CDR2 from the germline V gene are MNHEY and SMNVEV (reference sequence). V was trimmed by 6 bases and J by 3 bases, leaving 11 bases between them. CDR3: CASRRGVDTEAFF. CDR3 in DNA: TGTGCCAGCAGAAGGGGAGTAGACACTGAAGCTTTCTTT.

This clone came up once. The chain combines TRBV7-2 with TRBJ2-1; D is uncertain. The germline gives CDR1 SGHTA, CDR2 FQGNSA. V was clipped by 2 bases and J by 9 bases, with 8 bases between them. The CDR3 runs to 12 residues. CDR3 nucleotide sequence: TGTGCCAGCAGCTTAAATTCAGGTGAGCAGTTCTTC. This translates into CASSLNSGEQFF. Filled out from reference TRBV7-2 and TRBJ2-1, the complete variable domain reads GAGVSQSPSNKVTEKGKDVELRCDPISGHTALYWYRQSLGQGLEFLIYFQGNSAPDKSGLPSDRFSAERTGGSVSTLTIQRTQQEDSAVYLCASSLNSGEQFFGPGTRLTVL.

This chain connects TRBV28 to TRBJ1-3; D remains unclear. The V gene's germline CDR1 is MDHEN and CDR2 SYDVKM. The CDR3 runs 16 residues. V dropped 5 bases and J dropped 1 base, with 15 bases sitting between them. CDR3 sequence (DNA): TGTGCCAGCAGTAAACCCCTCGCGGCTTCTGGAAACACCATATATTTT. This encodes CASSKPLAASGNTIYF. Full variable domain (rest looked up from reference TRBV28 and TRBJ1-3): DVKVTQSSRYLVKRTGEKVFLECVQDMDHENMFWYRQDPGLGLRLIYFSYDVKMKEKGDIPEGYSVSREKKERFSLILESASTNQTSMYLCASSKPLAASGNTIYFGEGSWLTVV.

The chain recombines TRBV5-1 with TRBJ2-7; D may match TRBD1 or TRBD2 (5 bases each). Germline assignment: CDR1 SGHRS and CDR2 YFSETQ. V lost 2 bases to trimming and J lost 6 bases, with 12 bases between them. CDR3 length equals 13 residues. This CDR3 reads CASSLQVEGEQYF. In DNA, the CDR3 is TGCGCCAGCAGCTTACAGGTTGAGGGCGAGCAGTACTTC.

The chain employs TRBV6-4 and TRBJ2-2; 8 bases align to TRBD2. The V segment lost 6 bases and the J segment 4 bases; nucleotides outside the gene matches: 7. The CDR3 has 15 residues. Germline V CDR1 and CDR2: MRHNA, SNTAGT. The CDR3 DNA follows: TGTGCCAGCAGCGCCGGGACTAGGAGCACCGGGGAGCTGTTTTTT. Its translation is CASSAGTRSTGELFF.

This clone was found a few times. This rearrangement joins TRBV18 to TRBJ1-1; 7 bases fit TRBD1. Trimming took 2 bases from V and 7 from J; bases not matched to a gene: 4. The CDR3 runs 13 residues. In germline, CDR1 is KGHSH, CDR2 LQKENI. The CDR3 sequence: CASSPTGQSEAFF. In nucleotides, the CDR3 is TGTGCCAGCTCACCAACGGGACAGAGTGAAGCTTTCTTT.

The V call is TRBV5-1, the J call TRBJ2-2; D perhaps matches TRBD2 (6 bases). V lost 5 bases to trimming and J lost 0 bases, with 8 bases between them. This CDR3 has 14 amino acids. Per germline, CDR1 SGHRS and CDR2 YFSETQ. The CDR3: CASRSGPNTGELFF. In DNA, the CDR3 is TGCGCCAGCAGAAGCGGGCCGAACACCGGGGAGCTGTTTTTT. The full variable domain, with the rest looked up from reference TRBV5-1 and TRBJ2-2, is KAGVTQTPRYLIKTRGQQVTLSCSPISGHRSVSWYQQTPGQGLQFLFEYFSETQRNKGNFPGRFSGRQFSNSRSEMNVSTLELGDSALYLCASRSGPNTGELFFGEGSRLTVL.

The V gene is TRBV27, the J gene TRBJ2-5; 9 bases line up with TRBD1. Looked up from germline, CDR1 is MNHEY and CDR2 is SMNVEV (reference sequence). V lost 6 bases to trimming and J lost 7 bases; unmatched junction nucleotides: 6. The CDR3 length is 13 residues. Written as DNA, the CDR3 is TGTGCCAGCAGAGGACAGGGGAGGGCGACCCAGTACTTC. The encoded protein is CASRGQGRATQYF.

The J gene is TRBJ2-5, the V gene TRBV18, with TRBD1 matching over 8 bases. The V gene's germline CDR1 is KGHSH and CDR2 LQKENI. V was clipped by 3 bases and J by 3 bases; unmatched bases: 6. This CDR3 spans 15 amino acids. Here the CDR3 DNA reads TGTGCCAGCTCACCGGGGACAGGTGTAGAAGAGACCCAGTACTTC. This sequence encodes CASSPGTGVEETQYF. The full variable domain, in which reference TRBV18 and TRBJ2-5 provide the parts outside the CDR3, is NAGVMQNPRHLVRRRGQEARLRCSPMKGHSHVYWYRQLPEEGLKFMVYLQKENIIDESGMPKERFSAEFPKEGPSILRIQQVVRGDSAAYFCASSPGTGVEETQYFGPGTRLLVL.

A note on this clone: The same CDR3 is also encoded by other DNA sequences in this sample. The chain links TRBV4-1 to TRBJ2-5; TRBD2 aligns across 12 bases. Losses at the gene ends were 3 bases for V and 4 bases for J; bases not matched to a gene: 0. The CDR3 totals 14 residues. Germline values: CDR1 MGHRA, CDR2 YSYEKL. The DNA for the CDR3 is TGCGCCAGCAGCCAGGGACTAGCGGGAGAGACCCAGTACTTC. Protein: CASSQGLAGETQYF.

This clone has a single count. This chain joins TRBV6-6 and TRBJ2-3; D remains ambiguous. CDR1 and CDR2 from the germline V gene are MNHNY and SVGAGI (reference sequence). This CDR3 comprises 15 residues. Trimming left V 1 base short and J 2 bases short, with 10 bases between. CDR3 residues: CASSYLSGFTDTQYF. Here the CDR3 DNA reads TGTGCCAGCAGTTACTTGTCGGGCTTCACAGATACGCAGTATTTT.

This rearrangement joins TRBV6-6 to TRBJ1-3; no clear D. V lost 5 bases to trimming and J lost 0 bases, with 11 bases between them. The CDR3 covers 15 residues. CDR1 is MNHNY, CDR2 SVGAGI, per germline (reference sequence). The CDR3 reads CASSQSIASGNTIYF. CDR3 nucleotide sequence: TGTGCCAGCAGTCAAAGCATAGCCTCTGGAAACACCATATATTTT.

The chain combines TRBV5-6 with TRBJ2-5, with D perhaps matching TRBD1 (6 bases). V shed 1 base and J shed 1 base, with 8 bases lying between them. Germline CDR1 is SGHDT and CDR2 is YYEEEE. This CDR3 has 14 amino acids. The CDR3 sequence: CASSLTDSQETQYF. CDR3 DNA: TGTGCCAGCAGCTTGACGGACAGCCAAGAGACCCAGTACTTC.

Here the CDR3 DNA reads TGTGCCATCAGTGACCGCGTTGGAGCGGACGAGCAGTACTTC. Its translation: CAISDRVGADEQYF. The chain links TRBV10-3 to TRBJ2-7; weak D call: TRBD2 (5 bases). Germline V gene data show CDR1 as ENHRY and CDR2 as SYGVKD. V was pared by 3 bases and J by 5 bases, with 14 bases between. The CDR3 is made up of 14 amino acids.

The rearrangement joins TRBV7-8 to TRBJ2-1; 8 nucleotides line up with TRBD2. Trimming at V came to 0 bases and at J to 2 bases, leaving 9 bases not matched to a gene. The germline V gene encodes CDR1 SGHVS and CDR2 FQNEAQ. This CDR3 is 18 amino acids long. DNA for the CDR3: TGTGCCAGCAGCTTAGCTCACTCGGGACTAGGGCCCTACAATGAGCAGTTCTTC. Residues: CASSLAHSGLGPYNEQFF.

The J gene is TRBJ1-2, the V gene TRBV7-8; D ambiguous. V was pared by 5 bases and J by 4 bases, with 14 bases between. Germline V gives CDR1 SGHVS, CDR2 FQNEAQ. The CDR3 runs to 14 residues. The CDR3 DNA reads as TGTGCCAGCAGCGTCGGCCGGGTGCCCTATGGCTACACCTTC. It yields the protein CASSVGRVPYGYTF.

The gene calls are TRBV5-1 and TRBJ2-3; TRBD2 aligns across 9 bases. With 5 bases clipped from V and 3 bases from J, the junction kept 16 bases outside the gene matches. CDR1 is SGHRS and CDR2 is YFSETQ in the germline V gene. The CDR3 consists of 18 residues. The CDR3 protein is CASSPIGINSGRTDTQYF. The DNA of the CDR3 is TGCGCCAGCAGTCCTATTGGCATTAATAGCGGGAGAACAGATACGCAGTATTTT.

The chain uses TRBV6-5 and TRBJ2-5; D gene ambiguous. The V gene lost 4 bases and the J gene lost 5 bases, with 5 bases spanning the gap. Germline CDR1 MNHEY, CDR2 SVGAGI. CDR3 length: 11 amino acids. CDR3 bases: TGTGCCAGCAGTTTCGGTGAGACCCAGTACTTC. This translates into CASSFGETQYF.

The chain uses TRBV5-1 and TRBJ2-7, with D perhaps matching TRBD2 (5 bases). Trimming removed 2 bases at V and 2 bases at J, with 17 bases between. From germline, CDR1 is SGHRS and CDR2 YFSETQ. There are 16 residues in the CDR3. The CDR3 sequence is CASSFIGLDAAYEQYF. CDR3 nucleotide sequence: TGCGCCAGCAGCTTTATAGGACTGGACGCTGCCTACGAGCAGTACTTC.

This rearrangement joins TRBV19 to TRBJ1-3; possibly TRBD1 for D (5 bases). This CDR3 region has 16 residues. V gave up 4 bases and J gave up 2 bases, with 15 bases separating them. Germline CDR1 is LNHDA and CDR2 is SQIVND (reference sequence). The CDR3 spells CASSTTGVGAGNTIYF. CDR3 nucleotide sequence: TGTGCCAGTAGTACTACGGGCGTGGGGGCTGGAAACACCATATATTTT. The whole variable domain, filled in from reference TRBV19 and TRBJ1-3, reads DGGITQSPKYLFRKEGQNVTLSCEQNLNHDAMYWYRQDPGQGLRLIYYSQIVNDFQKGDIAEGYSVSREKKESFPLTVTSAQKNPTAFYLCASSTTGVGAGNTIYFGEGSWLTVV.

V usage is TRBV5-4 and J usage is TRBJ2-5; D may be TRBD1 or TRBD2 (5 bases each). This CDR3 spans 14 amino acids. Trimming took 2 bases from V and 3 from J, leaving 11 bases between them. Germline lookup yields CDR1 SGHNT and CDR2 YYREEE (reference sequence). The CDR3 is CASSFPLGEETQYF. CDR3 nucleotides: TGTGCCAGCAGCTTTCCGTTGGGGGAAGAGACCCAGTACTTC.

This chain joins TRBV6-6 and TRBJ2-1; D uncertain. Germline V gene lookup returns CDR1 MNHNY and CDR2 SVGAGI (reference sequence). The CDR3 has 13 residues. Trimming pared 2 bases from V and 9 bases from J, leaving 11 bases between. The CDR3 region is CASSYTRDSEQFF. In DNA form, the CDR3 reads TGTGCCAGCAGTTACACTCGTGATTCTGAGCAGTTCTTC.

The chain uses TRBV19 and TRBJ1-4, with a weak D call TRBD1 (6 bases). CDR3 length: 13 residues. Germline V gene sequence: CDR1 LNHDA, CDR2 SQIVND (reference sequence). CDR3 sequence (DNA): TGTGCGGTAGGGGGGAGAACTAATGAAAAACTGTTTTTT. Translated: CAVGGRTNEKLFF.

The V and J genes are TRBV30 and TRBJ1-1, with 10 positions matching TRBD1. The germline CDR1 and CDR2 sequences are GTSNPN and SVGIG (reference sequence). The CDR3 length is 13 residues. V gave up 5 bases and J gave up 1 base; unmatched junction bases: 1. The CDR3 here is CAWGDRGNTEAFF. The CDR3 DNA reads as TGTGCCTGGGGGGACAGGGGGAACACTGAAGCTTTCTTT.

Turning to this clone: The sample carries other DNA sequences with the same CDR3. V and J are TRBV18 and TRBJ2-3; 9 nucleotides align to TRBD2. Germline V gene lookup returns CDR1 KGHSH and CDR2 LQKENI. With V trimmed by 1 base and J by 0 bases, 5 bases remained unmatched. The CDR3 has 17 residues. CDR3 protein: CASSPRLAGPSTDTQYF. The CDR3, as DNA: TGTGCCAGCTCACCACGGCTAGCGGGGCCGAGCACAGATACGCAGTATTTT.

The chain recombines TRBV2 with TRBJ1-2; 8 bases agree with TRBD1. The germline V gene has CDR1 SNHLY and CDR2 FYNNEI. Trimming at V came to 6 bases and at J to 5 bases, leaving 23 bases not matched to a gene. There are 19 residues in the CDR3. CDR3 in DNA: TGTGCCAGCAGCCCCCAAATATTGGACCCCGGACAGGGCAGATATGGCTACACCTTC. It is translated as CASSPQILDPGQGRYGYTF.

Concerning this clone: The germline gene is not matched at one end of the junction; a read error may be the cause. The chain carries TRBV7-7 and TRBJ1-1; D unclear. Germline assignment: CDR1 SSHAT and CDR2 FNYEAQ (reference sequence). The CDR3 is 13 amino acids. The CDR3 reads CASSPVMNTEAFF. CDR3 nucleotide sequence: TGTGCTAGCAGCCCCGTAATGAACACTGAAGCTTTCTTT.

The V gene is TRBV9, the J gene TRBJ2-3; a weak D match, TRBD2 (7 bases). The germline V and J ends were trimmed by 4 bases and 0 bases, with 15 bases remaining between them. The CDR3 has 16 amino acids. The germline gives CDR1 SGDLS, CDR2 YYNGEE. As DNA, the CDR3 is TGTGCCAGCAGCCTAGGGGGGGTAGCGAGCACAGATACGCAGTATTTT. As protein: CASSLGGVASTDTQYF.

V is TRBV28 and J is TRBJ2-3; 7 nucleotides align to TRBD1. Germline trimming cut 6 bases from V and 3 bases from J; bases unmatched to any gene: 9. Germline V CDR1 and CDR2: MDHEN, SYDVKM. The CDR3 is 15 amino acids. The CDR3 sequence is CASSPGGQDTDTQYF. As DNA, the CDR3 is TGTGCCAGCAGCCCTGGTGGACAGGATACAGATACGCAGTATTTT.